This TCR beta chain comes out of a study of blood T cell repertoires in COVID-19. The CDR3 is 18 amino acids. Looked up from germline, CDR1 is SEHNR and CDR2 is FQNEAQ (reference sequence). V was pared by 1 base and J by 2 bases, with 10 bases of the junction left unmatched. As handled by the study authors: Counts of nucleated cells, estimated from reference gene primer amplification, were obtained. Sequencing was performed with immunoSEQ multiplex PCR; in TCRdb, only in-frame clones are kept and a portion is missing. V, J and clone size reflect that table, while D and trimming were determined from the DNA. The sample contains about 150,000 clones, 84% of which appear only once.

The chain links TRBV7-9 to TRBJ1-5; 8 nucleotides align to TRBD1. This TCR was sampled from a woman between 50 and 59 years old in a cohort sampled during active or convalescent COVID-19. The specimen sequenced was peripheral blood. The CDR3 bases are TGTGCCAGCAGCTTAGATATGCCAGGGGGCTATGGCAATCAGCCCCAGCATTTT. Protein: CASSLDMPGGYGNQPQHF.